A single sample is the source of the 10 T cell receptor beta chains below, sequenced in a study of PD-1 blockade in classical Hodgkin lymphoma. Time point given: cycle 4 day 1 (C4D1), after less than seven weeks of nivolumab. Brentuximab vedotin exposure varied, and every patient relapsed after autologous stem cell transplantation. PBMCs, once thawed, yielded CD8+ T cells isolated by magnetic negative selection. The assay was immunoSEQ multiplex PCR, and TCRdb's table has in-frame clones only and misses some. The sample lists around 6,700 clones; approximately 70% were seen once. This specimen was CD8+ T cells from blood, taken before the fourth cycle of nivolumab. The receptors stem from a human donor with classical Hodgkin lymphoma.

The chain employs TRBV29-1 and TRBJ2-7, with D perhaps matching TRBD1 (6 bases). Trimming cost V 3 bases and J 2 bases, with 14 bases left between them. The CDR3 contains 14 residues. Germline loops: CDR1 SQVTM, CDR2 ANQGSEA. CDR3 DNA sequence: TGCAGCGTTGATTTACAGGGAACCCCCTACGAGCAGTACTTC. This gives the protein CSVDLQGTPYEQYF.

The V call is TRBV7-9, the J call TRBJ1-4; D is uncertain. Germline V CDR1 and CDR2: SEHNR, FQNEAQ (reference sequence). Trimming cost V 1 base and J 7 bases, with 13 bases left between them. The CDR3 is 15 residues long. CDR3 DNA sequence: TGTGCCAGCAGCTTAGGGGGTCCCGGTAGTGAAAAACTGTTTTTT. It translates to CASSLGGPGSEKLFF.

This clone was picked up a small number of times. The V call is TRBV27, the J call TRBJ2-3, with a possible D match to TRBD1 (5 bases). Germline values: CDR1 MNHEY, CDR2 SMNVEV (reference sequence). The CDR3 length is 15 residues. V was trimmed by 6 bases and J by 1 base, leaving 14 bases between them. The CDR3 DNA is TGTGCCAGCAGCCTCTATAGGGGTGGCACAGATACGCAGTATTTT. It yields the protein CASSLYRGGTDTQYF.

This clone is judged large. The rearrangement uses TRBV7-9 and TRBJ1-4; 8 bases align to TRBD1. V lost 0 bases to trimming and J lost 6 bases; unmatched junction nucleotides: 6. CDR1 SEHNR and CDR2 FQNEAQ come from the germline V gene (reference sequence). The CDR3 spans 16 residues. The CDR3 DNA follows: TGTGCCAGCAGCTTAGCTGACAGGGGCGAGGATGAAAAACTGTTTTTT. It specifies CASSLADRGEDEKLFF.

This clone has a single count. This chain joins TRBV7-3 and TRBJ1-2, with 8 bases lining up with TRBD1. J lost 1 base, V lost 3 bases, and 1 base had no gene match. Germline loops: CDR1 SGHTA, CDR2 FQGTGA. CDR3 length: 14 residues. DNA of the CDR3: TGTGCCAGCAGCTTCGGACAGGGTAACTATGGCTACACCTTC. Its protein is CASSFGQGNYGYTF. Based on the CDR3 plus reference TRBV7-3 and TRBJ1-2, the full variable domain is GAGVSQTPSNKVTEKGKYVELRCDPISGHTALYWYRQSLGQGPEFLIYFQGTGAADDSGLPNDRFFAVRPEGSVSTLKIQRTERGDSAVYLCASSFGQGNYGYTFGSGTRLTVV.

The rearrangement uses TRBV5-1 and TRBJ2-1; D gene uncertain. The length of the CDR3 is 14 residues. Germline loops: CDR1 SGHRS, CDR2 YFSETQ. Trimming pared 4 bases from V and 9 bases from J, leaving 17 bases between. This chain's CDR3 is CASSDPGLPGEQFF. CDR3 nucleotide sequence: TGCGCCAGCAGCGATCCGGGCCTACCTGGTGAGCAGTTCTTC. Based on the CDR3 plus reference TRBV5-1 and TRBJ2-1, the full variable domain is KAGVTQTPRYLIKTRGQQVTLSCSPISGHRSVSWYQQTPGQGLQFLFEYFSETQRNKGNFPGRFSGRQFSNSRSEMNVSTLELGDSALYLCASSDPGLPGEQFFGPGTRLTVL.

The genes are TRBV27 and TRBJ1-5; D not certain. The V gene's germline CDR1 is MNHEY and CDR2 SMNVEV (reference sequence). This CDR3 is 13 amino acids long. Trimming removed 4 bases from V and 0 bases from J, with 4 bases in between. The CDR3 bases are TGTGCCAGCAGTTCATATAGCAATCAGCCCCAGCATTTT. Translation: CASSSYSNQPQHF.

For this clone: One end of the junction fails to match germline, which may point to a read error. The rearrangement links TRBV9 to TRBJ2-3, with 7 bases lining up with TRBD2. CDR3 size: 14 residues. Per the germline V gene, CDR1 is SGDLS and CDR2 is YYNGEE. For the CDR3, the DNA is TGTGTCAGCTCATGGAGCGGGGGCACAGATACGCAGTATTTT. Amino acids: CVSSWSGGTDTQYF. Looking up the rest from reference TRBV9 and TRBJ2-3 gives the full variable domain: DSGVTQTPKHLITATGQRVTLRCSPRSGDLSVYWYQQSLDQGLQFLIQYYNGEERAKGNILERFSAQQFPDLHSELNLSSLELGDSALYFCVSSWSGGTDTQYFGPGTRLTVL.

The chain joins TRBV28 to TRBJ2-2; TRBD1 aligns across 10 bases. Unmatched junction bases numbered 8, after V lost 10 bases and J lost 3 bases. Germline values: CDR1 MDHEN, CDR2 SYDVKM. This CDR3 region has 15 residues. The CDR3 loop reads CATVTGGIYTGELFF. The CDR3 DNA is TGTGCCACCGTGACAGGGGGCATCTACACCGGGGAGCTGTTTTTT.

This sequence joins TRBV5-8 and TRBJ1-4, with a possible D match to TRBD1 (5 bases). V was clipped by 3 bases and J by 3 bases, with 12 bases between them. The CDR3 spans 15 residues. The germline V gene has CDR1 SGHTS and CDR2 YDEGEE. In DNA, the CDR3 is TGTGCCAGCAGCTGGGGGGTGGTGGCTAATGAAAAACTGTTTTTT. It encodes CASSWGVVANEKLFF.